This is a list of T cell receptor beta chains from one sample in a study of metastatic and nonmetastatic thyroid tumors. TCRdb recomputed clones from the PCR reads via MiXCR. The sample contains approximately 20,000 clones, around a third of which appear only once. Sequenced sample: adjacent normal tissue. The receptors come from a female donor with papillary thyroid cancer or a benign thyroid nodule (not recorded which). Some clones in this sample may be carry-over from other donors' samples. CDR3s leave out the opening cysteine and the closing phenylalanine or tryptophan. The D gene is left open where the match is weak.

TRBV2,-,10,ASTYDYNEQF
TRBV6-5,TRBD2,16,ASPPGLADHSLSYEQY
TRBV6-2/TRBV6-3,-,9,ASSPGVERY
TRBV6-1,TRBD2,16,ASSPAVAGGRGVEEQY
TRBV12-3/TRBV12-4,-,11,ASSRGQPWGYT
TRBV20-1,-,13,SASHPDRPNTEAF
TRBV5-1,TRBD2,16,ASSRGLAGGRTYNEQF
TRBV5-1,-,11,ASSPGPDTEAF
TRBV2,-,10,ASRKDSHEQY
TRBV5-6,-,13,ASSTSGEHGNTIY
TRBV2,-,13,ASSEGGSHQETQY
TRBV30,TRBD1,13,AWSSAGTGKETQY
TRBV12-3/TRBV12-4,-,11,ASSFLQGSEAF
TRBV28,TRBD1,14,ASSFHGQGTVGELF
TRBV7-9,-,9,ASSSGETQY